The 16 T cell receptor beta chains below all came from one sample that was sequenced in a study of CD8 T cells in ankylosing spondylitis. Their recognized antigens are unknown. TCRdb analysed the 5' RACE reads with MiXCR anew, one entry per CDR3 protein. In the table there are around 130,000 distinct CDR3 sequences, 17% of which are singletons. Regarding the study as a whole: Ankylosing spondylitis blood appeared to be characterized by a TCR beta motif of 7 to 9 highly homologous variants.

The sequencing input was blood, either unsorted or a sorted T cell fraction (not recorded which). These receptors all come from a male donor with ankylosing spondylitis.

This clonotype was counted a few times. The chain recombines TRBV5-6 with TRBJ1-1, with no clear D. The V gene's germline CDR1 is SGHDT and CDR2 YYEEEE. CDR3 length: 14 amino acids. V was shortened by 1 base and J by 0 bases, with 7 bases between the two germline ends. The CDR3, as DNA: TGTGCCAGCAGCTTGCCGGAAATGAACACTGAAGCTTTCTTT. Translation gives CASSLPEMNTEAFF. The variable domain in full, with the rest retrieved from reference TRBV5-6 and TRBJ1-1, is DAGVTQSPTHLIKTRGQQVTLRCSPKSGHDTVSWYQQALGQGPQFIFQYYEEEERQRGNFPDRFSGHQFPNYSSELNVNALLLGDSALYLCASSLPEMNTEAFFGQGTRLTVV.

V is TRBV7-2 and J is TRBJ2-3, with 7 positions matching TRBD2. Unmatched junction bases numbered 9, after V lost 4 bases and J lost 5 bases. CDR1 and CDR2 (germline): SGHTA, FQGNSA. The CDR3 spans 15 residues. The CDR3 region has the DNA TGTGCCAGCAGCTCATCAGCGGGATCGGGAGATACGCAGTATTTT. This sequence encodes CASSSSAGSGDTQYF.

The rearrangement uses TRBV10-3 and TRBJ2-2, with TRBD2 matching over 12 bases. V lost 9 bases and J lost 4; bases outside the gene matches: 12. The V gene's germline CDR1 is ENHRY and CDR2 SYGVKD. CDR3 size: 17 residues. CDR3 nucleotide sequence: TGTGCCATGCTGGTGGCTAGCGGGAGGGCCTCCACCGGGGAGCTGTTTTTT. Residues: CAMLVASGRASTGELFF.

This clonotype appeared a few times. The gene calls are TRBV4-1 and TRBJ2-7; 11 positions match TRBD1. CDR1 and CDR2 (germline): MGHRA, YSYEKL. V shed 4 bases, J shed 0 bases, and the junction held 5 bases outside the gene matches. The CDR3 extends over 16 amino acids. For the CDR3, the DNA is TGCGCCAGCAGCCCGGGACAGGGGGTCCTCTCCTACGAGCAGTACTTC. Translated: CASSPGQGVLSYEQYF.

The rearrangement joins TRBV7-6 to TRBJ1-1, with D tentatively TRBD1 (5 bases). V lost 5 bases and J lost 3, with 22 bases in between. The CDR3 consists of 17 residues. Germline V lookup: CDR1 SGHVS, CDR2 FNYEAQ. CDR3 loop: CASSVSRGIGTDTEAFF. Here the CDR3 DNA reads TGTGCCAGCAGCGTATCCCGGGGGATTGGAACCGACACTGAAGCTTTCTTT.

There are many counts of this clonotype. This chain connects TRBV5-5 to TRBJ1-4; D is undetermined. This CDR3 comprises 16 residues. V lost 1 base to trimming and J lost 0 bases, with 10 bases between them. CDR1 and CDR2 from the germline V gene are SGHKS and YYEKEE (reference sequence). The CDR3 sequence: CASSLLAATTNEKLFF. CDR3 DNA sequence: TGTGCCAGCAGCTTGCTGGCAGCTACAACTAATGAAAAACTGTTTTTT.

The V call is TRBV27, the J call TRBJ2-7; 7 bases are a match to TRBD2. The CDR3 contains 13 residues. J gave up 1 base and V 7 bases, and 4 bases lay outside the gene matches. Per germline, CDR1 MNHEY and CDR2 SMNVEV (reference sequence). The CDR3 spells CASKPAGSYEQYF. CDR3 nucleotide sequence: TGTGCCAGCAAACCAGCGGGGTCCTACGAGCAGTACTTC.

In its sample, this clonotype was seen once. This sequence joins TRBV7-7 and TRBJ2-5, with D unresolved. This CDR3 contains 14 residues. Germline assignment: CDR1 SSHAT and CDR2 FNYEAQ (reference sequence). V lost 3 bases and J lost 3, with 11 bases in between. CDR3 amino acids: CASSFRITEETQYF. The CDR3 bases are TGTGCCAGCAGCTTCAGGATAACTGAAGAGACCCAGTACTTC.

This clonotype appeared a few times. The chain uses TRBV27 and TRBJ1-1; no clear D gene. Germline CDR1 MNHEY, CDR2 SMNVEV (reference sequence). V was pared by 1 base and J by 1 base, with 4 bases between. The CDR3 contains 13 residues. The CDR3 loop reads CASSLFPNTEAFF. The CDR3, as DNA: TGTGCCAGCAGTTTATTCCCGAACACTGAAGCTTTCTTT.

The chain recombines TRBV7-9 with TRBJ2-1, with D perhaps assigned TRBD1 or TRBD2 (7 bases each). V was cut by 4 bases and J by 9 bases, with 16 bases left in between. This CDR3 has 14 amino acids. Germline-derived CDR1 and CDR2 are SEHNR and FQNEAQ (reference sequence). CDR3 sequence: CASSSQQGRAEQFF. The DNA of the CDR3 is TGTGCCAGCAGCTCTCAACAGGGGAGGGCTGAGCAGTTCTTC.

The V call is TRBV4-3, the J call TRBJ2-2; TRBD2 is a possible D gene (5 bases). The CDR3 sequence is 14 residues long. Germline CDR1 and CDR2: LGHNA and YSLEER. The V and J ends lost 4 bases and 4 bases respectively, with 10 bases between them. CDR3 residues: CASSPEGLTGELFF. The CDR3 region has the DNA TGCGCCAGCAGCCCAGAGGGCCTCACCGGGGAGCTGTTTTTT.

This clonotype has a handful of counts. The V and J genes are TRBV29-1 and TRBJ2-7; D uncertain. Trimming took 4 bases from V and 5 from J, leaving 12 bases between them. Germline V CDR1 and CDR2: SQVTM, ANQGSEA. This CDR3 has 12 residues. CDR3 bases: TGCAGCGTTGTAGCCTCATGGGACGAGCAGTACTTC. This gives the protein CSVVASWDEQYF.

This clonotype was counted only a few times. The CDR3 DNA is TGTGCCACGGACAGGGACTACAATGAGCAGTTCTTC. This sequence encodes CATDRDYNEQFF. The chain employs TRBV2 and TRBJ2-1; TRBD1 matches 8 bases. The V segment lost 10 bases and the J segment 3 bases; nucleotides outside the gene matches: 2. CDR1 and CDR2 (germline): SNHLY, FYNNEI. The CDR3 consists of 12 residues.

The chain links TRBV20-1 to TRBJ2-1, with TRBD2 matching over 9 bases. Trimming took 3 bases from V and 4 from J; bases not matched to a gene: 7. Germline CDR1 DFQATT, CDR2 SNEGSKA (reference sequence). This CDR3 spans 15 amino acids. Here the CDR3 DNA reads TGCAGTGCTAGGCCGAAGCGGGAGGCATACAATGAGCAGTTCTTC. Encoded protein: CSARPKREAYNEQFF.

This clonotype turned up a few times. CDR3 in DNA: TGCGCCAGCAGCTTGGATGGACGGAACCAAGAGACCCAGTACTTC. Protein sequence: CASSLDGRNQETQYF. The chain carries TRBV5-1 and TRBJ2-5; D gene ambiguous. The ends were cut back, 0 bases at V and 0 bases at J, with 9 bases in the middle. The CDR3 has 15 amino acids. Germline CDR1 SGHRS, CDR2 YFSETQ.

The sample holds a few counts of this clonotype. The chain links TRBV20-1 to TRBJ2-1; 8 bases match TRBD1. J lost 5 bases, V lost 3 bases, and 15 bases had no gene match. Germline lookup yields CDR1 DFQATT and CDR2 SNEGSKA (reference sequence). This CDR3 spans 17 amino acids. CDR3 in amino acids: CSASSGQGALPNNEQFF. DNA of the CDR3: TGCAGTGCTAGCTCGGGCCAGGGGGCATTACCCAACAATGAGCAGTTCTTC.